This is a list of T cell receptor beta chains from one sample in a study of T-cell reconstitution after alpha-beta-depleted transplantation in children. Each CDR3 protein is one row after TCRdb ran MiXCR on the PCR reads. The table lists around 530,000 distinct CDR3 sequences, 30% to 35% of them singletons. Specimen: PBMCs from the stem cell graft donor, collected from the stem cell graft. Every receptor here comes from a human donor who donated a stem cell graft to a child with aplastic anemia. Both conserved end residues are part of each CDR3. D genes are given only for firm matches. The size entry is marked missing in some rows and otherwise reads once, few, many or a size class.

V gene	J gene	clone size	D gene	CDR3 protein	CDR3 DNA
TRBV5-1	TRBJ2-1	few	NA	CASTYDPYNEQFF	TGCGCCAGCACCTATGACCCTTACAATGAGCAGTTCTTC
TRBV6-2/TRBV6-3	TRBJ2-7	few	TRBD2	CASTGRTSGSSYEQYF	TGTGCCAGCACCGGAAGAACTAGCGGGAGCTCCTACGAGCAGTACTTC
TRBV27	TRBJ1-6	few	NA	CASTVAGYSSPLHF	TGTGCCAGCACCGTGGCCGGGTATAGTTCACCCCTCCACTTT
TRBV6-6	TRBJ1-4	NA	NA	CASSPLGNEKLFF	TGTGCCAGCAGTCCCTTGGGTAATGAAAAACTGTTTTTT
TRBV20-1	TRBJ2-3	few	NA	CSASGGPNTDTQYF	TGCAGTGCTAGTGGCGGACCCAACACAGATACGCAGTATTTT
TRBV4-2	TRBJ2-6	few	NA	CASSQDSGTGANVLTF	TGTGCCAGCAGCCAAGATTCAGGGACTGGGGCCAACGTCCTGACTTTC
TRBV4-3	TRBJ1-6	few	TRBD1	CASSQGLQGWNSPLHF	TGCGCCAGCAGCCAGGGACTACAGGGGTGGAATTCACCCCTCCACTTT
TRBV7-9	TRBJ2-1	NA	NA	CASSSLGAGGVNEQFF	TGTGCCAGCAGCTCCCTAGGGGCCGGAGGGGTCAATGAGCAGTTCTTC
TRBV4-2	TRBJ2-1	NA	NA	CASNKDGWATYNEQFF	TGTGCCAGCAACAAGGACGGCTGGGCCACCTACAATGAGCAGTTCTTC
TRBV7-2	TRBJ2-5	NA	NA	CASSLVYGETQYF	TGTGCCAGCAGCTTAGTATATGGAGAGACCCAGTACTTC
TRBV28	TRBJ1-1	NA	TRBD1	CASWTGPNTEAFF	TGTGCCAGCTGGACAGGCCCGAACACTGAAGCTTTCTTT
TRBV29-1	TRBJ2-1	NA	TRBD1	CSVGADRGQNNEQFF	TGCAGCGTTGGGGCCGACAGGGGCCAAAACAATGAGCAGTTCTTC
TRBV18	TRBJ1-2	NA	NA	CASSPVAGNYGYTF	TGTGCCAGCTCACCGGTGGCAGGAAACTATGGCTACACCTTC
TRBV29-1	TRBJ2-3	NA	NA	CSVGTRQPSTDTQYF	TGCAGCGTTGGCACTAGGCAACCTAGCACAGATACGCAGTATTTT